This TCR beta chain was recovered during a study of regulatory T cells in long-lasting Graves disease. Study-level background: A definition of persistent Graves' disease required over 5 years of antithyroid drugs plus positive TSH receptor antibodies.

V lost 0 bases, J lost 4 bases, and 9 bases lay in between. Looked up from germline, CDR1 is LGHNT and CDR2 is FRNRAP. This CDR3 comprises 14 residues. This clonotype was seen ten or more times. Time point meaning: persistent/refractory GD, antithyroid drugs over 5 years with positive TRAb. Following extraction of RNA from PBMCs, that RNA was used to make the TCR library. In building TCR beta libraries, iRepertoire HTBI primers were used together with Arm-PCR of CDR3 regions. Using its own MiXCR run on the multiplex PCR reads, TCRdb lists one record per CDR3 protein. The sample has roughly 300,000 distinct CDR3 sequences; about 19% are singletons.

The sample was peripheral blood mononuclear cells (PBMCs), taken when the disease was refractory, from a patient treated with antithyroid drugs. The genes are TRBV12-5 and TRBJ2-5; D ambiguous. This TCR derives from a female donor with Graves disease. Here the CDR3 DNA reads TGTGCTAGTGGTTTGGTACCCCCGGGAGAGACCCAGTACTTC. Protein: CASGLVPPGETQYF.